A single sample gave rise to the 32 T cell receptor beta chains below, sequenced in a study of early T cells in non-severe SARS-CoV-2 infection. A single record per CDR3 protein comes from TCRdb applying MiXCR to the 5' RACE reads. The table lists approximately 70,000 distinct CDR3 sequences, roughly an eighth of them singletons. Sequencing used whole blood. These receptors were collected from an adult who was a healthcare worker with PCR-confirmed SARS-CoV-2 infection or an uninfected control (not recorded which).

This clonotype was observed at least ten times. The chain has TRBV30 and TRBJ1-4; 8 bases are shared with TRBD1. Germline CDR1 and CDR2: GTSNPN and SVGIG (reference sequence). Trimming took 1 base from V and 3 from J; bases not matched to a gene: 4. The CDR3 totals 15 residues. The CDR3 loop is CAWSARTGPNEKLFF. CDR3 in DNA: TGTGCCTGGAGTGCTCGGACAGGGCCTAATGAAAAACTGTTTTTT.

The J gene is TRBJ2-1, the V gene TRBV5-1; 7 nucleotides align to TRBD2. Per the germline V gene, CDR1 is SGHRS and CDR2 is YFSETQ. The length of the CDR3 is 18 residues. V lost 2 bases to trimming and J lost 8 bases; unmatched junction nucleotides: 19. CDR3 coding DNA: TGCGCCAGCAGCTTTCAGTATGGGGAGGGCCCCCTCCTGCATGAGCAGTTCTTC. It yields the protein CASSFQYGEGPLLHEQFF. Full variable domain (remainder filled in from reference TRBV5-1 and TRBJ2-1): KAGVTQTPRYLIKTRGQQVTLSCSPISGHRSVSWYQQTPGQGLQFLFEYFSETQRNKGNFPGRFSGRQFSNSRSEMNVSTLELGDSALYLCASSFQYGEGPLLHEQFFGPGTRLTVL.

This clonotype showed up many times. CDR3: CSELGQLYQPQHF. For the CDR3, the DNA is TGCAGCGAACTGGGACAGCTCTATCAGCCCCAGCATTTT. The gene calls are TRBV29-1 and TRBJ1-5, with TRBD1 matching 7 bases. The J segment lost 5 bases and the V segment lost 7 bases, leaving 8 bases of the junction unmatched. This CDR3 region has 13 residues. In germline, CDR1 is SQVTM, CDR2 ANQGSEA.

The table lists this clonotype with many counts. The rearrangement uses TRBV25-1 and TRBJ2-7; D remains unclear. Trimming took 8 bases from V and 2 from J, leaving 22 bases between them. Germline V gives CDR1 MGHDK, CDR2 SYGVNS. This CDR3 contains 16 residues. The CDR3 spells CASRAPSGPKAYEQYF. CDR3 sequence (DNA): TGTGCCAGCCGCGCCCCGTCCGGGCCAAAAGCCTACGAGCAGTACTTC.

This clonotype was seen more than once but under ten times. Germline and junction disagree at one end, which may indicate a read error. The rearrangement uses TRBV11-3 and TRBJ2-7; D call uncertain. This CDR3 comprises 12 residues. Germline-derived CDR1 and CDR2 are SGHNT and YENEEA. The CDR3 DNA reads as TGTGCCAGCAGCTTAACTTCGGGCAGACCTGACTTC. This gives the protein CASSLTSGRPDF.

This clonotype was found a few times. V gene TRBV3-1 combines with J gene TRBJ1-3; D remains unclear. The CDR3 is 16 amino acids. Deletions cut 0 bases from V and 0 bases from J, with 9 bases between. Germline loops: CDR1 LGHDT, CDR2 YNNKEL (reference sequence). The CDR3 region is CASSQDREGSGNTIYF. The DNA of the CDR3 is TGTGCCAGCAGCCAAGATCGAGAAGGCTCTGGAAACACCATATATTTT.

V is TRBV21-1 and J is TRBJ2-7; the table's D call TRBD1 went unverified against the DNA. TRBV21-1 is a documented pseudogene. CDR3 length equals 15 residues. CDR3 amino acids: CASSQGARTSDEQYF. The CDR3 DNA sequence: TGTGCCAGCAGCCAGGGGGCCCGAACCTCTGACGAGCAGTACTTC.

V gene TRBV29-1 combines with J gene TRBJ2-5, with TRBD1 matching 8 bases. V gave up 6 bases and J gave up 1 base; unmatched junction bases: 4. Germline V gene data show CDR1 as SQVTM and CDR2 as ANQGSEA. The CDR3 contains 13 residues. CDR3 nucleotide sequence: TGCAGCGTCGGACAGGGCATCCAAGAGACCCAGTACTTC. Residues: CSVGQGIQETQYF.

The chain couples TRBV11-2 to TRBJ2-3, with 7 nucleotides matching TRBD2. This CDR3 contains 16 residues. V was pared by 5 bases and J by 2 bases, with 10 bases of the junction left unmatched. The germline gives CDR1 SGHAT, CDR2 FQNNGV. CDR3 sequence (DNA): TGTGCCAGCAGCCCGTGGGGCGGGAGTAACACAGATACGCAGTATTTT. Protein sequence: CASSPWGGSNTDTQYF.

The rearrangement joins TRBV2 to TRBJ1-1; D may be TRBD1 (6 bases). This CDR3 has 14 amino acids. Germline V gene data show CDR1 as SNHLY and CDR2 as FYNNEI. V was pared by 6 bases and J by 0 bases, with 11 bases between. Here the CDR3 reads CASRYRDMNTEAFF. CDR3 nucleotide sequence: TGTGCCAGCAGATACAGGGATATGAACACTGAAGCTTTCTTT.

This clonotype was counted ten times or more. The gene calls are TRBV3-1 and TRBJ2-7; 7 nucleotides line up with TRBD2. The junction had 9 bases not matched to a gene; V was cut back by 4 bases and J by 3 bases. This CDR3 contains 15 residues. CDR1 is LGHDT, CDR2 YNNKEL, per germline (reference sequence). CDR3 sequence: CASSPRGSGDYEQYF. The CDR3 DNA reads as TGTGCCAGCAGCCCCCGGGGGAGCGGGGACTACGAGCAGTACTTC.

The V gene is TRBV29-1, the J gene TRBJ2-1; perhaps TRBD1 as D (5 bases). V lost 6 bases to trimming and J lost 0 bases, with 18 bases between them. CDR1 is SQVTM and CDR2 is ANQGSEA in the germline V gene. The CDR3 runs to 16 residues. CDR3 protein: CSVPQGPGSSYNEQFF. Written as DNA, the CDR3 is TGCAGCGTCCCTCAGGGCCCCGGCAGCTCCTACAATGAGCAGTTCTTC.

There are a few counts of this clonotype. The V call is TRBV30, the J call TRBJ1-2; D not certain. CDR1 and CDR2 (germline): GTSNPN, SVGIG (reference sequence). V gave up 0 bases and J gave up 8 bases, with 13 bases separating them. This CDR3 is 13 amino acids long. The CDR3 loop is CAWSVQAAGGYTF. DNA for the CDR3: TGTGCCTGGAGTGTCCAGGCAGCAGGAGGCTACACCTTC.

The V gene is TRBV19, the J gene TRBJ2-7; TRBD2 matches at 10 bases. Germline CDR1 is LNHDA and CDR2 is SQIVND (reference sequence). There are 16 residues in the CDR3. J was trimmed by 3 bases and V by 5 bases; bases with no gene match: 10. CDR3 nucleotides: TGTGCCAGTAGTGCGTCAACTAGCGGGGTAATCTACGAGCAGTACTTC. This encodes CASSASTSGVIYEQYF. The whole variable domain, remainder taken from reference TRBV19 and TRBJ2-7, is DGGITQSPKYLFRKEGQNVTLSCEQNLNHDAMYWYRQDPGQGLRLIYYSQIVNDFQKGDIAEGYSVSREKKESFPLTVTSAQKNPTAFYLCASSASTSGVIYEQYFGPGTRLTVT.

This clonotype was seen repeatedly, ten times or more. The chain has TRBV10-3 and TRBJ2-2; TRBD1 agrees at 10 bases. CDR1 ENHRY and CDR2 SYGVKD come from the germline V gene. The trim removed 10 bases at V and 5 bases at J, leaving 10 bases unmatched. This CDR3 comprises 15 residues. CDR3 in DNA: TGTGCCACAAACGCTCGGGACAGGGGAACCGGGGAGCTGTTTTTT. It is translated as CATNARDRGTGELFF.

V usage is TRBV7-9 and J usage is TRBJ2-1, with D hard to call. The CDR3 runs 14 residues. V was pared by 6 bases and J by 3 bases, with 12 bases between. Germline lookup yields CDR1 SEHNR and CDR2 FQNEAQ (reference sequence). CDR3 sequence: CASSAAESYNEQFF. The DNA of the CDR3 is TGTGCCAGCAGTGCGGCAGAAAGCTACAATGAGCAGTTCTTC.

This clonotype was recorded at least ten times. The chain carries TRBV2 and TRBJ2-1, with 8 bases aligning to TRBD2. Trimming removed 6 bases from V and 0 bases from J; junction bases left unmatched: 1. Looked up from germline, CDR1 is SNHLY and CDR2 is FYNNEI. This CDR3 is 14 amino acids long. CDR3 sequence reads: CASRSGGSYNEQFF. The CDR3, as DNA: TGTGCCAGCAGGAGCGGGGGCTCCTACAATGAGCAGTTCTTC.

This clonotype was seen ten or more times. The gene calls are TRBV2 and TRBJ1-1, with D uncertain. V was trimmed by 4 bases and J by 6 bases, leaving 6 bases between them. CDR3 length: 11 amino acids. Germline assignment: CDR1 SNHLY and CDR2 FYNNEI. The CDR3 spells CASSGAAEAFF. CDR3 coding DNA: TGTGCCAGCAGTGGCGCCGCTGAAGCTTTCTTT. Together with reference TRBV2 and TRBJ1-1, the CDR3 gives the full variable domain: EPEVTQTPSHQVTQMGQEVILRCVPISNHLYFYWYRQILGQKVEFLVSFYNNEISEKSEIFDDQFSVERPDGSNFTLKIRSTKLEDSAMYFCASSGAAEAFFGQGTRLTVV.

The table lists this clonotype with many counts. The rearrangement joins TRBV11-2 to TRBJ2-7; 9 bases map to TRBD2. Trimming cost V 5 bases and J 2 bases; bases outside gene matches: 7. The CDR3 sequence is 15 residues long. In germline, CDR1 is SGHAT, CDR2 FQNNGV. As DNA, the CDR3 is TGTGCCAGCAGCCCCACAGCGGGAGGCGCCTACGAGCAGTACTTC. Encoded protein: CASSPTAGGAYEQYF.

The chain recombines TRBV4-2 with TRBJ2-5, with D possibly TRBD1 on 5 matching bases. V was pared by 0 bases and J by 5 bases, with 13 bases between. Per the germline V gene, CDR1 is LGHNA and CDR2 is YNFKEQ. The CDR3 has 15 amino acids. The CDR3 here is CASSQDAQGGETQYF. The CDR3 nucleotides read TGTGCCAGCAGCCAAGATGCGCAGGGCGGTGAGACCCAGTACTTC.

The V call is TRBV6-5, the J call TRBJ1-4; D may be TRBD1 (5 bases). CDR3 length: 13 amino acids. From germline, CDR1 is MNHEY and CDR2 SVGAGI. Trimming took off 2 bases at V and 6 bases at J, with 7 bases between the two ends. The CDR3 is CASSYARDEKLFF. In DNA form, the CDR3 reads TGTGCCAGCAGTTACGCCAGGGATGAAAAACTGTTTTTT.

Ten or more counts support this clonotype. The rearrangement links TRBV12-3 or TRBV12-4 to TRBJ2-2, with D maybe TRBD2 (6 bases). V gave up 5 bases and J gave up 6 bases, with 16 bases separating them. The CDR3 sequence is 15 residues long. The CDR3 protein is CASSRARGGAGELFF. CDR3 nucleotide sequence: TGTGCCAGCAGTCGAGCGCGGGGCGGAGCCGGGGAGCTGTTTTTT.

The chain joins TRBV29-1 to TRBJ2-2; no definite D call. The CDR3 totals 10 residues. Trimming took off 6 bases at V and 3 bases at J, with 2 bases between the two ends. Germline V gives CDR1 SQVTM, CDR2 ANQGSEA. The CDR3 protein is CSVDTGELFF. DNA for the CDR3: TGCAGCGTAGACACCGGGGAGCTGTTTTTT.

This clonotype was detected only once. A clone one base away is much larger, so this may be a read error. Written as DNA, the CDR3 is TGCAGTGTTAGCCCTAGCGGGGTAAACAATTCACCCCTCCACTTT. Protein: CSVSPSGVNNSPLHF. This chain links TRBV20-1 with TRBJ1-6; D remains unclear. Trimming pared 7 bases from V and 7 bases from J, leaving 20 bases between. The CDR3 has 15 residues. Germline V gene data show CDR1 as DFQATT and CDR2 as SNEGSKA (reference sequence).

This clonotype was observed a few times. The V gene is TRBV19, the J gene TRBJ2-1; 8 bases are a match to TRBD2. V shed 0 bases, J shed 7 bases, and the junction held 2 bases outside the gene matches. The germline V gene has CDR1 LNHDA and CDR2 SQIVND (reference sequence). This CDR3 has 14 amino acids. The CDR3 nucleotides are TGTGCCAGTAGTATAGAACTAGCGGAAAATGAGCAGTTCTTC. Encoded protein: CASSIELAENEQFF.

The V gene is TRBV5-1, the J gene TRBJ2-7, with a possible D match to TRBD2 (5 bases). Trimming stripped 4 bases from V and 3 bases from J, with 17 bases between. The CDR3 totals 15 residues. CDR1 SGHRS and CDR2 YFSETQ come from the germline V gene. The CDR3 spells CASSDPDYTYYEQYF. CDR3 nucleotide sequence: TGCGCCAGCAGCGATCCCGACTATACGTACTACGAGCAGTACTTC.

This clonotype was found many times. The J gene is TRBJ2-1, the V gene TRBV4-1, with D perhaps TRBD2 (6 bases). V gave up 1 base and J gave up 10 bases, with 17 bases separating them. The CDR3 extends over 15 amino acids. In germline, CDR1 is MGHRA, CDR2 YSYEKL. CDR3 in amino acids: CASSQAVAAPIEQFF. The CDR3 DNA sequence: TGCGCCAGCAGCCAAGCGGTAGCGGCCCCAATAGAGCAGTTCTTC.

The V gene is TRBV18, the J gene TRBJ2-2; D not resolved. Germline lookup yields CDR1 KGHSH and CDR2 LQKENI. The CDR3 sequence is 13 residues long. Trimming removed 6 bases at V and 6 bases at J, with 11 bases between. CDR3 sequence reads: CASSPEWSGELFF. The CDR3 DNA sequence: TGTGCCAGCTCTCCCGAGTGGTCCGGGGAGCTGTTTTTT.

This clonotype occurred many times. This chain connects TRBV24-1 to TRBJ1-1; 10 bases are shared with TRBD1. The CDR3 loop spans 15 amino acids. Trimming removed 2 bases from V and 5 bases from J; junction bases left unmatched: 4. CDR1 is KGHDR and CDR2 is SFDVKD in the germline V gene. The CDR3: CATSDSGTGVTEAFF. The CDR3 DNA reads TGTGCCACCAGTGATTCCGGGACAGGGGTTACTGAAGCTTTCTTT.

The chain uses TRBV6-4 and TRBJ2-3, with D perhaps TRBD1 (6 bases). The J call may be incorrect, as the DNA end agrees better with TRBJ1-5. Germline V gene sequence: CDR1 MRHNA, CDR2 SNTAGT. This CDR3 is built from 15 residues. CDR3 bases: TGTGCCAGCAGTGACTCTAGCGGGGGGGCAGATACGCAGCATTTT. Protein product: CASSDSSGGADTQHF.

This clonotype has only a few counts. The chain carries TRBV7-9 and TRBJ2-5, with D tentatively TRBD1 or TRBD2 (6 bases each). V lost 5 bases, J lost 5 bases, and 12 bases lay in between. This CDR3 has 13 residues. Germline V gives CDR1 SEHNR, CDR2 FQNEAQ (reference sequence). Here the CDR3 DNA reads TGTGCCAGCAGCCAGCAGGGGAGGGAGACCCAGTACTTC. Residues: CASSQQGRETQYF.

At least ten counts were recorded for this clonotype. The chain employs TRBV28 and TRBJ2-6; tentative D call: TRBD1 (6 bases). This CDR3 has 16 residues. Germline-derived CDR1 and CDR2 are MDHEN and SYDVKM. V lost 5 bases to trimming and J lost 3 bases, with 14 bases between them. The CDR3 DNA sequence: TGTGCCAGCAGTCGAAGATTAGGGGGTGGGGCCAACGTCCTGACTTTC. Translated, it gives CASSRRLGGGANVLTF.